The T cell receptor beta chain described here comes from a study of T cell repertoires in cytomegalovirus infection. This clonotype was detected only a few times. Its cognate antigen is unknown. General study results and limits: CMV-specific HLA-C-restricted TCR beta clonotypes dominated the ex vivo response.

TCRdb re-called the reads with MiXCR, one entry per CDR3 protein. The table has some 110,000 distinct CDR3 sequences, 10% seen once. The origin of this receptor is a human donor in good health (CMV status not recorded). Some clones in this sample may be carry-over from other donors' samples. The specimen sequenced was PBMCs, sequenced either directly or after in vitro stimulation (not recorded which).

The CDR3 DNA reads TGCAGTGCTCTAGACCCTAACACTGAAGCTTTCTTT. It specifies CSALDPNTEAFF. V is TRBV20-1 and J is TRBJ1-1; D ambiguous. The CDR3 length is 12 residues. Trimming stripped 5 bases from V and 2 bases from J, with 9 bases between. In germline, CDR1 is DFQATT, CDR2 SNEGSKA (reference sequence).